These 17 T cell receptor beta chains were all obtained from the same sample, sequenced in a study of tumor-infiltrating lymphocytes in primary liver carcinoma listed by TCRdb under 2017. TRIzol reagent was used to extract blood RNA from unsorted whole blood, while the DNeasy Blood & Tissue kit provided the germline DNA. Sequencer: Illumina HiSeq 2500. Using a constant-region primer and ProtoScript II reverse transcriptase, TCRbeta-specific cDNA was reverse-transcribed from around 500 ng total RNA. The TCRbeta libraries were prepared through three rounds of nested multiplex PCR following a slightly modified ARM-PCR procedure. Each of the first two PCR rounds ran for 9 to 10 cycles using multiplex TRBV1-TRBV30 forward primers together with a Cbeta reverse primer. The public reads were quality trimmed at Q25 with fastp and then assembled into clones with MiXCR by TCRdb, keeping productive beta chains. For every CDR3 protein sequence, its rows merge into one entry that carries the most common genes and DNA. In all, the sample holds a few hundred thousand distinct CDR3 sequences, and 50% to 60% of those were seen once. About 18% of the sample belongs to the ten largest clones.

Sequencing input: peripheral blood. These receptors all come from a woman in her twenties or thirties with primary liver carcinoma and hepatitis B virus infection.

For this clonotype: The junction differs from germline at one of its ends, possibly a read error. This chain joins TRBV11-2 and TRBJ1-1; D call uncertain. The germline V gene encodes CDR1 SGHAT and CDR2 FQNNGV. This CDR3 region has 12 residues. The CDR3 is CDSNQRSTEAFF. The CDR3 DNA reads as TGTGACAGCAACCAGCGCAGCACTGAAGCTTTCTTT.

There are many counts of this clonotype. This rearrangement joins TRBV6-6 to TRBJ2-1, with D tentatively TRBD2 (5 bases). The germline CDR1 and CDR2 sequences are MNHNY and SVGAGI (reference sequence). The CDR3 consists of 13 residues. The V end was cut by 7 bases, the J end by 1 base, with 8 bases between. This CDR3 reads CASNSESYNEQFF. The CDR3 nucleotides read TGTGCCAGCAATAGCGAATCCTACAATGAGCAGTTCTTC.

The J gene is TRBJ2-1, the V gene TRBV4-2; the D is unclear. The V end was cut by 1 base, the J end by 8 bases, with 15 bases between. CDR1 and CDR2 from the germline V gene are LGHNA and YNFKEQ. This CDR3 region has 15 residues. CDR3 in DNA: TGTGCCAGCAGCCAAGGGCTCGGCTCTTACGATGAGCAGTTCTTC. This encodes CASSQGLGSYDEQFF.

This clonotype was seen a single time. Germline is not matched at one junction end, which may reflect a read error. The chain employs TRBV4-3 and TRBJ2-7, with TRBD2 as a possible D gene (5 bases). The CDR3 runs to 16 residues. Germline CDR1 reads LGHNA; CDR2 reads YSLEER. DNA for the CDR3: TGCGTCAGCAGCCAAGACCTGGCGGGCTCCCCATACGAGCAGTACTTC. Its protein product is CVSSQDLAGSPYEQYF.

About this clonotype itself: This may stem from a read error, because a much larger clone lies one nucleotide away. The genes are TRBV12-3 or TRBV12-4 and TRBJ1-3; TRBD1 agrees at 8 bases. The CDR3 runs to 15 residues. The CDR3 region is CTSSRAGGTGNTIYF. The CDR3 DNA is TGTACCAGCAGTCGAGCAGGGGGCACCGGAAACACCATATATTTT.

This clonotype was observed many times. The V call is TRBV6-6, the J call TRBJ2-5; D is uncertain. This CDR3 region has 12 residues. Germline V gene lookup returns CDR1 MNHNY and CDR2 SVGAGI (reference sequence). Trimming left V 0 bases short and J 5 bases short, with 4 bases between. The CDR3 reads CASSYSDETQYF. The CDR3, as DNA: TGTGCCAGCAGTTACTCGGACGAGACCCAGTACTTC.

A remark on this clonotype: Without the conserved terminal phenylalanine or tryptophan, this CDR3 likely stems from a read error. V gene TRBV11-2 combines with J gene TRBJ2-5, with D tentatively TRBD2 (6 bases). The CDR3 loop spans 14 amino acids. With 7 bases removed from V and 1 base from J, the gap between germline ends came to 13 bases. Germline V lookup: CDR1 SGHAT, CDR2 FQNNGV. The DNA of the CDR3 is TGTGCCAGCACCTCTTCACTAGCCCAAGAGACCCAGTACTTA. Translated: CASTSSLAQETQYL.

On this clonotype itself: One end of the junction fails to match germline, which may point to a read error. The V gene is TRBV11-3, the J gene TRBJ2-1; D is possibly TRBD1 or TRBD2 (6 bases each). This CDR3 spans 16 amino acids. Germline V gene sequence: CDR1 SGHNT, CDR2 YENEEA. CDR3 nucleotides: TGTGCCAGCAGCCTGTCATGGGGGGCTTCGAGCAATGTGCAGTTCTTC. Protein sequence: CASSLSWGASSNVQFF.

This clonotype has a count of ten or more. This chain uses TRBV4-1 with TRBJ2-7; no definite D call. V lost 0 bases and J 0 bases, leaving 15 bases between the germline ends. Germline CDR1 and CDR2: MGHRA and YSYEKL. CDR3 length: 17 residues. The CDR3 nucleotides read TGCGCCAGCAGCCAAGAGCATGTGTACCCGAGCTCCTACGAGCAGTACTTC. The encoded protein is CASSQEHVYPSSYEQYF.

This clonotype came up a few times. The V and J genes are TRBV7-9 and TRBJ2-1; 8 bases align to TRBD2. CDR1 and CDR2 from the germline V gene are SEHNR and FQNEAQ (reference sequence). J gave up 5 bases and V 5 bases, and 8 bases lay outside the gene matches. The CDR3 is 15 residues long. The CDR3 DNA sequence: TGTGCCAGCAGCCTGAGCGGGAGTTTCGACAATGAGCAGTTCTTC. It specifies CASSLSGSFDNEQFF.

This clonotype showed up just a few times. This chain uses TRBV6-2 or TRBV6-3 with TRBJ1-2, with D tentatively TRBD1 (5 bases). The CDR3 is 13 residues long. Germline CDR1 MNHEY, CDR2 SVGEGT. Trimming stripped 9 bases from V and 1 base from J, with 12 bases between. CDR3 amino acids: CASGTSFNYGYTF. CDR3 DNA: TGTGCCAGTGGGACCTCTTTTAACTATGGCTACACCTTC.

This clonotype came up many times. This chain uses TRBV29-1 with TRBJ2-1; 7 bases are a match to TRBD2. From germline, CDR1 is SQVTM and CDR2 ANQGSEA. This CDR3 region has 14 residues. The trim removed 4 bases at V and 9 bases at J, leaving 12 bases unmatched. The CDR3 sequence: CSVAGLAGLGEQFF. The CDR3 region has the DNA TGCAGCGTTGCAGGGTTAGCGGGTTTGGGTGAGCAGTTCTTC.

V is TRBV5-6 and J is TRBJ2-5; 8 bases line up with TRBD1. Trimming at V came to 0 bases and at J to 5 bases, leaving 9 bases not matched to a gene. Germline V gene data show CDR1 as SGHDT and CDR2 as YYEEEE. CDR3 length: 16 amino acids. CDR3 DNA sequence: TGTGCCAGCAGCTTGGCCCAGTCAGGGGGCTTGGAGACCCAGTACTTC. This sequence encodes CASSLAQSGGLETQYF.

Regarding this clonotype: One end of the junction fails to match germline, which may point to a read error. The chain links TRBV11-3 to TRBJ1-1; D is ambiguous. Germline V gene sequence: CDR1 SGHNT, CDR2 YENEEA. The CDR3 extends over 15 amino acids. The CDR3 loop reads CGSSFAGPAETEAFF. The CDR3 nucleotides are TGTGGCAGCAGCTTTGCCGGGCCAGCGGAAACTGAAGCCTTCTTT.

In the case of this clonotype: A read error may account for a junction end that differs from germline. V gene TRBV4-1 combines with J gene TRBJ2-7; D is unclear. CDR3 length equals 14 residues. Germline lookup yields CDR1 MGHRA and CDR2 YSYEKL. This CDR3 reads CASSHEQESYDQYF. In DNA, the CDR3 is TGCGCCAGCAGCCATGAGCAGGAATCCTACGATCAGTACTTC.

The chain employs TRBV19 and TRBJ2-3, with D possibly TRBD1 on 5 matching bases. The germline V and J ends were trimmed by 3 bases and 1 base, with 11 bases remaining between them. The germline CDR1 and CDR2 sequences are LNHDA and SQIVND (reference sequence). This CDR3 region has 15 residues. CDR3 region: CASSITGIRTDTQYF. The CDR3, as DNA: TGTGCCAGTAGTATTACAGGCATTCGCACAGATACGCAGTATTTT.

This clonotype was seen once. This chain joins TRBV20-1 and TRBJ1-1, with D unclear. The germline V gene encodes CDR1 DFQATT and CDR2 SNEGSKA (reference sequence). The CDR3 runs to 10 residues. The CDR3 is CSGEDTEAFF. CDR3 sequence (DNA): TGCAGCGGAGAGGACACTGAAGCTTTCTTT.